Following are 12 T cell receptor beta chains from one sample sequenced in a study of T-cell reconstitution after alpha-beta-depleted transplantation in children (TCRdb year 2016). Receptor libraries were prepared by PCR. TCRdb lists the instrument as Illumina HiSeq 2500. Molecular barcoding was employed in the preparation of TCR libraries, with unique molecular identifiers being used to normalize TCRbeta repertoire quantification. TCRdb passed the public sequencing reads through fastp at Q25 and MiXCR, retaining productive beta sequences. Under each unique CDR3 protein, matching rows form one entry showing the most common genes and DNA. Recorded for this sample are about 870,000 distinct CDR3 sequences; roughly 15% of them occurred a single time. 5% of the sample goes to the ten largest clones. What the treatment or condition label conveys for this sample: allogeneic hematopoietic cell transplantation with graft depleted of TCRalphabeta T cells and CD19 B cells.

Sample: PBMCs, mostly from graft donor cells, taken 360 days after TCRalphabeta/CD19-depleted stem cell transplant. These receptor sequences come from a male patient aged 10 to 17 who had a stem cell transplant for acute lymphoblastic leukemia, so the T cells may come from the graft donor.

This clonotype has only a few counts. V gene TRBV7-2 combines with J gene TRBJ2-2, with 8 bases lining up with TRBD2. The CDR3 has 15 residues. Germline CDR1 SGHTA, CDR2 FQGNSA. Losses at the gene ends were 3 bases for V and 3 bases for J; bases not matched to a gene: 3. The CDR3 DNA reads as TGTGCCAGCAGCTTGGACGGGAGGGACACCGGGGAGCTGTTTTTT. Protein product: CASSLDGRDTGELFF.

The V call is TRBV7-4, the J call TRBJ2-1, with 10 nucleotides matching TRBD2. Trimming at V came to 0 bases and at J to 6 bases, leaving 5 bases not matched to a gene. CDR1 and CDR2 from the germline V gene are SGHVT and SQSDAQ. This CDR3 is built from 16 residues. As DNA, the CDR3 is TGTGCCAGCAGCTTAGCTGTGGGACTAGCGATCAATGAGCAGTTCTTC. Protein: CASSLAVGLAINEQFF.

V and J are TRBV15 and TRBJ1-5; D is unresolved. Germline V CDR1 and CDR2: LNHNV, YYDKDF (reference sequence). The V end was cut by 0 bases, the J end by 10 bases, with 10 bases between. The CDR3 has 13 amino acids. The CDR3 here is CATSRDPERPQHF. The DNA for the CDR3 is TGTGCCACCAGCAGAGATCCTGAGAGACCCCAGCATTTT.

The chain combines TRBV4-2 with TRBJ2-1, with 7 nucleotides matching TRBD2. The J segment lost 6 bases and the V segment lost 2 bases, leaving 10 bases of the junction unmatched. CDR1 is LGHNA, CDR2 YNFKEQ, per germline. The CDR3 contains 16 residues. The CDR3 DNA reads TGTGCCAGCAGCCAAAGGCGTGGGAGGGCCCTCAATGAGCAGTTCTTC. Translation: CASSQRRGRALNEQFF.

V usage is TRBV7-9 and J usage is TRBJ2-4; D gene uncertain. Trimming took off 5 bases at V and 0 bases at J, with 17 bases between the two ends. Germline loops: CDR1 SEHNR, CDR2 FQNEAQ (reference sequence). CDR3 length: 17 residues. The CDR3 DNA reads TGTGCCAGCAGCCCCCAGGTTGCGACTCTAGCCAAAAACATTCAGTACTTC. It translates to CASSPQVATLAKNIQYF.

This clonotype was seen a single time. One junction end disagrees with the germline gene, perhaps due to a read error. The rearrangement uses TRBV5-1 and TRBJ2-5; D may match TRBD1 or TRBD2 (5 bases each). Germline CDR1 SGHRS, CDR2 YFSETQ. This CDR3 spans 15 amino acids. CDR3 amino acids: CASSFGGSGQEAQYF. The DNA for the CDR3 is TGCGCCAGCAGCTTTGGGGGATCCGGCCAAGAGGCCCAGTACTTC.

This clonotype appeared a few times. This chain connects TRBV7-3 to TRBJ2-1; no clear D. The CDR3 is 15 residues long. Germline assignment: CDR1 SGHTA and CDR2 FQGTGA. Trimming removed 1 base at V and 5 bases at J, with 12 bases between. CDR3 in DNA: TGTGCCAGCAGCTTAATGGCCTGGACCCACAATGAGCAGTTCTTC. Its translation is CASSLMAWTHNEQFF.

The genes are TRBV7-6 and TRBJ1-1; D is ambiguous. The CDR3 is 11 amino acids. CDR1 and CDR2 from the germline V gene are SGHVS and FNYEAQ. V shed 6 bases and J shed 4 bases, with 6 bases lying between them. In nucleotides, the CDR3 is TGTGCCAGCAGGGACGGCACTGAAGCTTTCTTT. Translating gives CASRDGTEAFF.

The chain carries TRBV24-1 and TRBJ2-7; tentatively, D is TRBD2 (6 bases). Germline V CDR1 and CDR2: KGHDR, SFDVKD. The CDR3 length is 13 residues. V was cut by 4 bases and J by 3 bases, with 9 bases left in between. The CDR3 is CATSDPGVYEQYF. CDR3 sequence (DNA): TGTGCCACCAGTGACCCGGGGGTCTACGAGCAGTACTTC.

This clonotype was observed a few times. V and J are TRBV12-5 and TRBJ1-2; unclear D gene. This CDR3 comprises 14 residues. The V gene's germline CDR1 is LGHNT and CDR2 FRNRAP. Trimming removed 1 base at V and 2 bases at J, with 8 bases between. CDR3 residues: CASGLGRENYGYTF. For the CDR3, the DNA is TGTGCTAGTGGTTTGGGCCGGGAGAACTATGGCTACACCTTC.

This clonotype was seen more than once but under ten times. The chain employs TRBV20-1 and TRBJ2-1; 7 nucleotides agree with TRBD2. After removal of 5 bases from V and 3 bases from J, the junction contained 13 bases not matched to a gene. The germline CDR1 and CDR2 sequences are DFQATT and SNEGSKA (reference sequence). This CDR3 contains 16 residues. The CDR3 region is CSAPMREGGFYNEQFF. Written as DNA, the CDR3 is TGCAGTGCTCCTATGAGGGAGGGCGGGTTCTACAATGAGCAGTTCTTC.

CDR3 DNA sequence: TGCAGTGCTAGATCGGACACTGCAACTAATGAAAAACTGTTTTTT. It is translated as CSARSDTATNEKLFF. The chain joins TRBV20-1 to TRBJ1-4, with a weak D call TRBD1 (5 bases). The CDR3 sequence is 15 residues long. Trimming pared 2 bases from V and 0 bases from J, leaving 10 bases between. Germline lookup yields CDR1 DFQATT and CDR2 SNEGSKA (reference sequence).